A selection of T cell receptor beta chains follows, all from one sample in a study of blood T cells in healthy people across ages. TCRdb used MiXCR to reprocess the 5' RACE reads, holding one entry per CDR3 protein. The sample consists of about 770,000 distinct CDR3 sequences, roughly 44% of them appearing once. The sample consisted of blood. The receptors derive from a man aged 60 to 69 in good health. The CDR3 runs from the conserved cysteine through the conserved F or W. The D gene is left open where the match is weak. Clone size is not always given. Where it is, it says once, few, many or a class for expanded clones.

j_call | clone_size | v_call | d_call | cdr3_aa | cdr3_nt
TRBJ2-3 | few | TRBV7-2 | TRBD1 | CASSFDRVNTDTQYF | TGTGCCAGCAGCTTCGACAGGGTCAACACAGATACGCAGTATTTT
TRBJ2-7 | - | TRBV7-2 | - | CANSYGTVYEQYF | TGTGCCAACAGCTACGGGACGGTGTACGAGCAGTACTTC
TRBJ2-5 | few | TRBV7-2 | - | CASSLGPLGETQYF | TGTGCCAGCAGCTTAGGCCCCCTCGGGGAGACCCAGTACTTC
TRBJ1-5 | - | TRBV27 | - | CASSSQNSNQPQHF | TGTGCCAGCAGTTCGCAAAATAGCAATCAGCCCCAGCATTTT
TRBJ2-3 | - | TRBV11-1 | TRBD2 | CASSWGTSGADTQYF | TGTGCCAGCAGCTGGGGGACTAGCGGGGCGGATACGCAGTATTTT
TRBJ2-6 | - | TRBV6-6 | - | CASIESGANVLTF | TGTGCCAGCATTGAGTCTGGGGCCAACGTCCTGACTTTC
TRBJ1-4 | - | TRBV15 | - | CATSRDWTVEKLFF | TGTGCCACCAGCAGAGATTGGACAGTTGAAAAACTGTTTTTT
TRBJ1-5 | - | TRBV4-3 | - | CASSQDRGGLSQPQHF | TGCGCCAGCAGCCAAGATCGTGGGGGGCTTAGTCAGCCCCAGCATTTT
TRBJ2-6 | - | TRBV5-5 | - | CASSLMVTGANVLTF | TGTGCCAGCAGCTTGATGGTCACTGGGGCCAACGTCCTGACTTTC
TRBJ2-5 | - | TRBV3-1 | TRBD1 | CASSRWTGGAEETQYF | TGTGCCAGCAGCCGATGGACAGGGGGCGCGGAAGAGACCCAGTACTTC
TRBJ2-1 | few | TRBV5-1 | - | CASSLLPEIANEQFF | TGCGCCAGCAGCTTGCTTCCCGAGATCGCCAATGAGCAGTTCTTC
TRBJ2-7 | - | TRBV7-6 | TRBD1 | CASSPRDRVDEQYF | TGTGCCAGCAGCCCCCGGGACAGGGTGGACGAGCAGTACTTC
TRBJ2-7 | few | TRBV7-2 | TRBD2 | CASIQSGGPYEQYF | TGTGCCAGCATCCAAAGCGGGGGGCCCTACGAGCAGTACTTC
TRBJ2-5 | - | TRBV5-6 | TRBD1 | CASSDRVKTQYF | TGTGCCAGCAGCGACAGGGTGAAGACCCAGTACTTC
TRBJ1-1 | - | TRBV4-3 | - | CASSQDIRGSKAFF | TGCGCCAGCAGCCAAGACATAAGGGGCTCGAAAGCTTTCTTT
TRBJ2-1 | - | TRBV9 | - | CASSVGGESYNEQFF | TGTGCCAGCAGCGTAGGAGGGGAATCCTACAATGAGCAGTTCTTC
TRBJ2-1 | - | TRBV9 | - | CASSDEIGRDRRYNEQFF | TGTGCCAGCAGTGATGAAATAGGCCGGGACCGACGATATAATGAGCAGTTCTTC
TRBJ2-5 | - | TRBV11-3 | TRBD2 | CASSLQGLAGGETQYF | TGTGCCAGCAGCTTACAGGGGCTAGCGGGGGGAGAGACCCAGTACTTC
TRBJ1-5 | few | TRBV7-9 | - | CASSLGQADQPQHF | TGTGCCAGCAGCTTAGGACAGGCTGATCAGCCCCAGCATTTT
TRBJ2-1 | - | TRBV24-1 | - | CATSDFSRGADNEQFF | TGTGCCACCAGTGATTTTAGCCGGGGGGCGGACAATGAGCAGTTCTTC
TRBJ2-7 | few | TRBV15 | TRBD1 | CATSRDKDRRHEQYF | TGTGCCACCAGCAGAGATAAGGACAGGAGACACGAGCAGTACTTC
TRBJ1-2 | once | TRBV6-6 | - | CASTKGSDGYTF | TGTGCCAGCACGAAGGGGAGCGATGGCTACACCTTC
TRBJ2-5 | - | TRBV27 | TRBD2 | CASSPMGTSGGDLYQGTQYF | TGTGCCAGCAGTCCAATGGGGACTAGCGGGGGGGACCTGTACCAAGGGACCCAGTACTTC
TRBJ1-1 | - | TRBV5-1 | - | CASSLRASYTEAFF | TGCGCCAGCAGCTTGAGGGCTTCATACACTGAAGCTTTCTTT
TRBJ1-1 | many | TRBV7-6 | - | CASSLGDRNTEAFF | TGTGCCAGCAGCTTAGGTGACAGGAACACTGAAGCTTTCTTT
TRBJ1-2 | - | TRBV29-1 | - | CSVEDPGGVGDGYTF | TGCAGCGTTGAAGATCCCGGGGGCGTTGGGGATGGCTACACCTTC
TRBJ1-1 | - | TRBV3-1 | TRBD1 | CASSPQGNPEAFF | TGTGCCAGCAGCCCACAGGGGAACCCTGAAGCTTTCTTT
TRBJ2-3 | - | TRBV20-1 | TRBD2 | CSATVTSGLSTDTQYF | TGCAGTGCTACCGTAACTAGCGGACTCAGCACAGATACGCAGTATTTT
TRBJ2-5 | - | TRBV24-1 | TRBD1 | CATSDADRGQETQYF | TGTGCCACCAGTGATGCGGACAGGGGACAAGAGACCCAGTACTTC
TRBJ2-5 | few | TRBV29-1 | - | CSVPGTIYNEQYF | TGCAGCGTCCCCGGTACTATCTACAATGAGCAGTACTTC
TRBJ2-5 | few | TRBV29-1 | - | CSVEAWRGGRETQYF | TGCAGCGTTGAGGCTTGGAGGGGGGGCCGAGAGACCCAGTACTTC
TRBJ2-1 | few | TRBV9 | - | CASSSTLYNEQFF | TGTGCCAGCAGCTCGACACTTTACAATGAGCAGTTCTTC
TRBJ2-1 | - | TRBV4-1 | TRBD1 | CASSPRQGAKGEQFF | TGCGCCAGCAGCCCGAGACAGGGGGCGAAGGGTGAGCAGTTCTTC
TRBJ1-6 | few | TRBV4-3 | - | CASSQDRAQSSYNSPLHF | TGCGCCAGCAGCCAAGACCGGGCGCAAAGCTCCTATAATTCACCCCTCCACTTT
TRBJ2-5 | few | TRBV2 | - | CASKDQETQYF | TGTGCCAGCAAGGATCAAGAGACCCAGTACTTC
TRBJ1-6 | - | TRBV5-1 | TRBD1 | CASSPGQGASYNSPLHF | TGCGCCAGCAGCCCGGGACAGGGGGCGAGCTATAATTCACCCCTCCACTTT
TRBJ2-7 | - | TRBV9 | - | CASSVNPGPYEQYF | TGTGCCAGCAGCGTGAACCCCGGCCCTTACGAGCAGTACTTC
TRBJ1-5 | once | TRBV6-2/TRBV6-3 | - | CASSYRQAGNQPQHF | TGTGCCAGCAGTTACCGGCAGGCGGGCAATCAGCCCCAGCATTTT
TRBJ2-4 | - | TRBV20-1 | - | CSARETGRAKNIQYF | TGCAGTGCTAGAGAAACAGGGAGAGCCAAAAACATTCAGTACTTC
TRBJ2-7 | few | TRBV20-1 | - | CSAAGQLNDEQYF | TGCAGTGCTGCGGGACAGCTAAACGACGAGCAGTACTTC
TRBJ2-3 | - | TRBV5-1 | - | CASSPGHYGLSTDTQYF | TGCGCCAGCAGCCCCGGACACTACGGGCTTAGCACAGATACGCAGTATTTT